The next 14 T cell receptor beta chains were all read from a single sample in a study of blood T cell repertoires in COVID-19. Only in-frame clones appear in the TCRdb table, and some are missing; sequencing was by immunoSEQ multiplex PCR. Here the sample spans fewer than 200,000 clones, around four fifths being singletons. Sequencing input: peripheral blood. These receptors came from a woman of 80 years or more with COVID-19, enrolled during active disease.

The chain links TRBV4-2 to TRBJ2-5; 9 bases agree with TRBD1. This CDR3 contains 15 residues. Per the germline V gene, CDR1 is LGHNA and CDR2 is YNFKEQ. V lost 4 bases and J lost 2; bases outside the gene matches: 5. Written as DNA, the CDR3 is TGTGCCAGCAGCCTGGACAGGGGTACTCAAGAGACCCAGTACTTC. Encoded protein: CASSLDRGTQETQYF.

This clone was picked up one time. J is TRBJ1-2 and V is TRBV6-5; TRBD1 matches 10 bases. Germline CDR1 is MNHEY and CDR2 is SVGAGI. After removal of 4 bases from V and 8 bases from J, the junction contained 4 bases not matched to a gene. This CDR3 region has 13 residues. CDR3 in amino acids: CASSSGTGVGYTF. The CDR3, as DNA: TGTGCCAGCAGTTCAGGGACAGGGGTAGGCTACACCTTC.

The chain carries TRBV10-3 and TRBJ1-3; possibly TRBD1 for D (6 bases). The CDR3 is 16 amino acids. Between the trimmed V and J ends, which lost 1 base and 3 bases, there was a span of 13 bases. Germline V gene data show CDR1 as ENHRY and CDR2 as SYGVKD. CDR3 residues: CAISEFGGVGGNTIYF. CDR3 nucleotides: TGTGCCATCAGTGAGTTTGGGGGCGTCGGTGGAAACACCATATATTTT.

The table lists this clone with a count of one. The V and J genes are TRBV9 and TRBJ2-3, with 14 nucleotides matching TRBD2. V lost 3 bases to trimming and J lost 3 bases; unmatched junction nucleotides: 15. The V gene's germline CDR1 is SGDLS and CDR2 YYNGEE. CDR3 length: 20 residues. The CDR3 spells CASSGSTSGRGGGATDTQYF. The CDR3 nucleotides are TGTGCCAGCAGCGGATCGACTAGCGGGAGGGGAGGGGGCGCGACAGATACGCAGTATTTT.

This clone has more than one count but fewer than ten. The V gene is TRBV6-6, the J gene TRBJ1-1; D is unclear. Trimming took off 6 bases at V and 0 bases at J, with 11 bases between the two ends. The length of the CDR3 is 14 residues. Per germline, CDR1 MNHNY and CDR2 SVGAGI (reference sequence). CDR3 DNA: TGTGCCAGCAGGAACCAGATAATGAACACTGAAGCTTTCTTT. It is translated as CASRNQIMNTEAFF.

The rearrangement uses TRBV14 and TRBJ2-3, with D possibly being TRBD2 (5 bases). V was pared by 1 base and J by 12 bases, with 14 bases between. This CDR3 is 13 amino acids long. Germline CDR1 is SGHDN and CDR2 is FVKESK. The chain's CDR3 is CASSQVDRGPQYF. The CDR3 DNA sequence: TGTGCCAGCAGCCAAGTCGATCGAGGGCCCCAGTATTTT. Full variable domain (outside the CDR3, taken from reference TRBV14 and TRBJ2-3): EAGVTQFPSHSVIEKGQTVTLRCDPISGHDNLYWYRRVMGKEIKFLLHFVKESKQDESGMPNNRFLAERTGGTYSTLKVQPAELEDSGVYFCASSQVDRGPQYFGPGTRLTVL.

CDR3 amino acids: CATSKGTSGGSLRSYEQYF. The CDR3 region has the DNA TGTGCCACCAGCAAGGGGACTAGCGGGGGCAGCCTACGTTCCTACGAGCAGTACTTC. This chain joins TRBV15 and TRBJ2-7; TRBD2 matches at 14 bases. This CDR3 is built from 19 residues. V shed 4 bases and J 1 base; nucleotides not matched to a gene: 12. Germline V gene lookup returns CDR1 LNHNV and CDR2 YYDKDF (reference sequence).

The chain recombines TRBV11-2 with TRBJ1-5, with no clear D. V lost 5 bases and J lost 7, with 12 bases in between. Germline CDR1 and CDR2: SGHAT and FQNNGV. This CDR3 contains 13 residues. The CDR3 region has the DNA TGTGCCAGCAGCCGGGGTCCTAGGCAGCCCCAGCATTTT. Its protein is CASSRGPRQPQHF.

This chain joins TRBV28 and TRBJ1-5, with 7 bases that match TRBD1. The CDR3 loop spans 15 amino acids. Per germline, CDR1 MDHEN and CDR2 SYDVKM. Trimming removed 8 bases from V and 3 bases from J; junction bases left unmatched: 10. The CDR3 region is CASDPQGQNNQPQHF. CDR3 DNA sequence: TGTGCCAGCGACCCACAGGGGCAAAACAATCAGCCCCAGCATTTT.

CDR3 coding DNA: TGTGCCAGCAGCCTGACTCCAGGCACAGATACGCAGTATTTT. Residues: CASSLTPGTDTQYF. The chain carries TRBV11-2 and TRBJ2-3; D is ambiguous. The CDR3 contains 14 residues. The V and J ends lost 5 bases and 1 base respectively, with 10 bases between them. CDR1 SGHAT and CDR2 FQNNGV come from the germline V gene. The full variable domain, its missing parts supplied by reference TRBV11-2 and TRBJ2-3, is EAGVAQSPRYKIIEKRQSVAFWCNPISGHATLYWYQQILGQGPKLLIQFQNNGVVDDSQLPKDRFSAERLKGVDSTLKIQPAKLEDSAVYLCASSLTPGTDTQYFGPGTRLTVL.

This sequence joins TRBV5-1 and TRBJ1-3; D is unresolved. The V and J ends lost 4 bases and 2 bases respectively, with 10 bases between them. Germline V lookup: CDR1 SGHRS, CDR2 YFSETQ. The CDR3 loop spans 14 amino acids. CDR3 sequence reads: CASSTRGTGNTIYF. The CDR3 region has the DNA TGCGCCAGCAGCACGAGAGGGACTGGAAACACCATATATTTT.

The rearrangement uses TRBV2 and TRBJ1-4; unclear D gene. There are 11 residues in the CDR3. V lost 8 bases and J 8 bases, leaving 9 bases between the germline ends. Germline V gene sequence: CDR1 SNHLY, CDR2 FYNNEI. The CDR3, as DNA: TGTGCCAGCGCTGCGATGGAAAAACTGTTTTTT. Translating gives CASAAMEKLFF.

This sequence joins TRBV9 and TRBJ1-4, with 11 bases identical to TRBD1. This CDR3 spans 16 amino acids. Trimming removed 0 bases from V and 7 bases from J; junction bases left unmatched: 5. The V gene's germline CDR1 is SGDLS and CDR2 YYNGEE. The DNA of the CDR3 is TGTGCCAGCAGCGTAGATAGTGGGACAGGGGGTGAAAAACTGTTTTTT. As protein: CASSVDSGTGGEKLFF. Drawing the rest from reference TRBV9 and TRBJ1-4, the complete variable domain is DSGVTQTPKHLITATGQRVTLRCSPRSGDLSVYWYQQSLDQGLQFLIQYYNGEERAKGNILERFSAQQFPDLHSELNLSSLELGDSALYFCASSVDSGTGGEKLFFGSGTQLSVL.

The gene calls are TRBV5-1 and TRBJ2-5; tentatively, D is TRBD2 (5 bases). Trimming shortened V by 0 bases and J by 0 bases, and 12 bases separated the two germline ends. CDR1 SGHRS and CDR2 YFSETQ come from the germline V gene. The CDR3 is 16 residues long. The CDR3 DNA reads TGCGCCAGCAGCTTGGGGGCTTTCGGGGACCAAGAGACCCAGTACTTC. Translated: CASSLGAFGDQETQYF.